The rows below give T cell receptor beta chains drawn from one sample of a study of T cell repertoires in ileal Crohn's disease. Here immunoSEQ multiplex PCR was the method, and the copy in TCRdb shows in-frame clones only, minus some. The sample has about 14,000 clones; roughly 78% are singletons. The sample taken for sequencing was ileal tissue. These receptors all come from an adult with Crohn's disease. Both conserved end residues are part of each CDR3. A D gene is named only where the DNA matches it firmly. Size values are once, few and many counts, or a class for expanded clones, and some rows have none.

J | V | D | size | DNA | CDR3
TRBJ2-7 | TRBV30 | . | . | TGTGCCTTAACTGCACGGTACGAGCAGTACTTC | CALTARYEQYF
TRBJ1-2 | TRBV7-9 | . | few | TGTGCCAGCAGTCCGGGGGGGCACATAGAGGGCTACACCTTC | CASSPGGHIEGYTF
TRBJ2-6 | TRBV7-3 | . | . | TGTGCCAGCAGCTTAGGTACAGCTGGGGCCAACGTCCTGACTTTC | CASSLGTAGANVLTF
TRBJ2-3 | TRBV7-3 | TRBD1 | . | TGTGCCAGCAGCTTGTCAGGACAGGGGGCAAATACGCAGTATTTT | CASSLSGQGANTQYF
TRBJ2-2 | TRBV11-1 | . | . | TGTGCCAGCAGCTTAGGCACTAGCCGCGGGGAGCTGTTTTTT | CASSLGTSRGELFF
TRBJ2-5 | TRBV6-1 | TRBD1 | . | TGTGCCAGCAGTGAAGCCGGGACAGGGAGGACCCAGTACTTC | CASSEAGTGRTQYF
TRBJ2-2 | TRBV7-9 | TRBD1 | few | TGTGCCAGCACCAAAGGGGGCCCGGGGAACACCGGGGAGCTGTTTTTT | CASTKGGPGNTGELFF
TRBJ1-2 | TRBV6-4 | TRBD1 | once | TGTGCCAGCAGTGACTCGAGACAGGGTAATGGCTACACCTTC | CASSDSRQGNGYTF
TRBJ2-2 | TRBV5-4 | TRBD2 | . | TGTGCCAGCAGCTTCCCGCAGGGGACTAGCACCGGGGAGCTGTTTTTT | CASSFPQGTSTGELFF
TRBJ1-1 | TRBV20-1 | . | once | TGCAGTGCTGGCGGTAAAGCTTTCTTT | CSAGGKAFF
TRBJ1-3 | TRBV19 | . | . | TGTGCCAGTAGTATCCCAGGAGGAAACACCATATATTTT | CASSIPGGNTIYF
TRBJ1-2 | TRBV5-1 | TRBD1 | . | TGCGCCAGCAGCCCCGGACAGGGGACGATTAACTATGGCTACACCTTC | CASSPGQGTINYGYTF
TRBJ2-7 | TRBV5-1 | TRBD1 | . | TGCGCCAGCAGCCCGACCGGGACAGGGGGATACTACGAGCAGTACTTC | CASSPTGTGGYYEQYF
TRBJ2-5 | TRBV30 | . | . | TGTGCCTATACGATCAGGTTATTGTGGGAGACCCAGTACTTC | CAYTIRLLWETQYF
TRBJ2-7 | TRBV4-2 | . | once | TGTGCCAGCAGCCGCGGAAGACTCTACGAGCAGTACTTT | CASSRGRLYEQYF
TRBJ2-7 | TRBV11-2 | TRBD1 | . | TGTGCCAGCAGCGTACAGGGGAACTCCTACGAGCAGTACTTC | CASSVQGNSYEQYF
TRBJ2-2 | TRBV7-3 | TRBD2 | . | TGTGCCAGCAGCCCGAGCGGGGGGATCGGGGAGCTGTTTTTT | CASSPSGGIGELFF
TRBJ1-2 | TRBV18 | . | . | TGTGCCAGCTCACCAAGGCAGGGGAACTATGGCTACACCTTC | CASSPRQGNYGYTF
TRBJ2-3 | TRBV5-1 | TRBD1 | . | TGCGCCAGCAGCACACGACAGGGTGTAAGCACAGATACGCAGTATTTT | CASSTRQGVSTDTQYF
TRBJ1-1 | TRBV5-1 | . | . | TGCGCCAGCAGCCCCCCCCGGGAAGCCACTGAAGCTTTCTTT | CASSPPREATEAFF
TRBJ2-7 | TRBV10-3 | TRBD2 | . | TGTGCCATCCGGCGGGGGGCCTACGAGCAGTACTTC | CAIRRGAYEQYF
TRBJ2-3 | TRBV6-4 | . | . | TGTGCCAGCAGTGTTTCGTCCACAGATACGCAGTATTTT | CASSVSSTDTQYF
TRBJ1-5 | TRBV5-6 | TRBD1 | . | TGTGCCAGCAGCCCGGACAGGGGGTCGAGCAATCAGCCCCAGCATTTT | CASSPDRGSSNQPQHF
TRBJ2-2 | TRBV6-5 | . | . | TGTGCCAGCAGCCCTGGGCGGGGCAACACCGGGGAGCTGTTTTTT | CASSPGRGNTGELFF
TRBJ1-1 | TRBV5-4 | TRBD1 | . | TGTGCCAGCAGCTTGGACAGGGGGCACGCTGAAGCTTTCTTT | CASSLDRGHAEAFF
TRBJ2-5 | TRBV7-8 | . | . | TGTGCCAGCAGCTTAAGGGGGGACAGCGAAACTCAAGAGACCCAGTACTTC | CASSLRGDSETQETQYF
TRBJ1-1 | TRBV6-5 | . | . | TGTGCCAGCAGCAATACCGGGGGGAGGGCTTTCTTT | CASSNTGGRAFF
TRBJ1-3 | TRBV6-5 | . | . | TGTGCCAGCAGTTACTCCAATAGCCGGGTCGGAAACACCATATATTTT | CASSYSNSRVGNTIYF
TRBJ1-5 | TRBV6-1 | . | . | TGTGCCAGCAGTGAACAGGATTATAGCAATCAGCCCCAGCATTTT | CASSEQDYSNQPQHF
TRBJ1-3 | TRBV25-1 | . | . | TGTGCCAGCAGTGGTCAGGGCCGCTGGGGAAACACCATATATTTT | CASSGQGRWGNTIYF
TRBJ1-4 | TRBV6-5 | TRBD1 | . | TGTGCCAGCCGCGATCAGGGGGTCGAAAAACTGTTTTTT | CASRDQGVEKLFF
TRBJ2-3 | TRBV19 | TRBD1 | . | TGTGCCAGTAGTAGCCAGGGGGCAGATACGCAGTATTTT | CASSSQGADTQYF
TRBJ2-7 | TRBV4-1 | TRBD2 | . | TGCGCCAGCAGCCAAGGAATTAGCGGGAGACTCGAGCAGTACTTC | CASSQGISGRLEQYF
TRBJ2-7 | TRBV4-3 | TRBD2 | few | TGCGCCAGCAGCCAAGACAGCGGGGCTACGTACGAGCAGTACTTC | CASSQDSGATYEQYF
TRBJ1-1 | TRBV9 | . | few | TGTGCCAGCAGCGTAGCTACGACCCACCGATCAGGGGACACTGAAGCTTTCTTT | CASSVATTHRSGDTEAFF
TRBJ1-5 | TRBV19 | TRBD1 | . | TGTGCCAGTAGTATCGGGACAGGCGAACAGCCCCAGCATTTT | CASSIGTGEQPQHF
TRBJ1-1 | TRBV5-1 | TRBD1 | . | TGCGCCAGCAGCTTCGGACAGGGGGCGCGACGAGACACTGAAGCTTTCTTT | CASSFGQGARRDTEAFF
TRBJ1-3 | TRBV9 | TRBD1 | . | TGTGCCAGCAGCCCGACAGGGGTTGCTGGAAACACCATATATTTT | CASSPTGVAGNTIYF